This is a list of T cell receptor beta chains from one sample in a study of control samples from healthy donors and cancer patients. Some clones are missing from TCRdb's copy, which holds only in-frame ones; the method was immunoSEQ multiplex PCR. Among under 75,000 clones, around 85% were seen once, and the ten largest hold 4.5% to 6%. Sequencing was done on a sample of blood. The receptors derive from a middle-aged man in good health. Both conserved end residues are part of each CDR3. The D gene is left open where the match is weak. Clone size is given for some rows only: seen once, a few or many times, or a class if the clone is expanded.

d_gene,v_gene,j_gene,abundance,CDR3nt,CDR3aa
TRBD1,TRBV11-2,TRBJ1-6,-,TGTGCCAGCAGCCGAACCTACAGGGGGCGTAATTCACCCCTCCACTTT,CASSRTYRGRNSPLHF
-,TRBV5-1,TRBJ2-2,-,TGCGCCAGCAGCCCGAGACAAGCGAACACCGGGGAGCTGTTTTTT,CASSPRQANTGELFF
-,TRBV7-8,TRBJ2-2,-,TGTGCCAGCAGCCCGGGGCCTCCGACCGGGGAGCTGTTTTTT,CASSPGPPTGELFF
-,TRBV27,TRBJ1-1,-,TGTGCCAGCAGTTTAAGGGGCCAGAACACTGAAGCTTTCTTT,CASSLRGQNTEAFF
TRBD1,TRBV3-1/TRBV3-2,TRBJ1-1,-,TGTGCCACTTCCCGAGGGGGCAACACTGAAGCTTTCTTT,CATSRGGNTEAFF
-,TRBV27,TRBJ1-2,-,TGTGCCAGCAGTTTCCAAGGGAACTATGGCTACACCTTC,CASSFQGNYGYTF
-,TRBV11-3,TRBJ2-7,-,TGTGCCAGCAGCTTAGGGGCAGGAGGGTACGAGCAGTACTTC,CASSLGAGGYEQYF
-,TRBV6-5,TRBJ2-1,-,TGTGCCAGCAGTTTTCGACAGGGAGGTGAGCAGTTCTTC,CASSFRQGGEQFF
-,TRBV5-1,TRBJ1-1,-,TGCGCCAGCAGCTTGGTAAACACTGAAGCTTTCTTT,CASSLVNTEAFF
-,TRBV21-1,TRBJ1-5,-,TGTGCCAGCAGCAACCCCCCACTTCGGGGTGGGAGTAGCCGGGATCAGCCCCAGCATTTT,CASSNPPLRGGSSRDQPQHF
TRBD2,TRBV28,TRBJ2-1,-,TGTGCGAGCAGCCCGGGAGGGCTCTACAATGAGCAGTTCTTC,CASSPGGLYNEQFF
-,TRBV12-5,TRBJ1-1,-,TGTGCTAGTGGTTTGGGGCAGGGAGGCACTGAAGCTTTCTTT,CASGLGQGGTEAFF
-,TRBV2,TRBJ1-2,-,TGTGCCAGCAGTGAAGCTTCAGGGTCCTATGGCTACACCTTC,CASSEASGSYGYTF
TRBD1,TRBV9,TRBJ1-2,-,TGTGCCAGCACCGAGGGACAGGGGGCATTCTATGGCTACACCTTC,CASTEGQGAFYGYTF
TRBD1,TRBV30,TRBJ2-7,-,TGTGCCTGGAGTTCAGGGGGTCCCTACGAGCAGTACTTC,CAWSSGGPYEQYF
-,TRBV5-6,TRBJ1-5,-,TGTGCCAGCAGCTTGGGATCAGTTAGCAATCAGCCCCAGCATTTT,CASSLGSVSNQPQHF
TRBD1,TRBV28,TRBJ2-7,-,TGTGCCAGCAGTTTATCCGCAGGGGGCTACGAGCAGTACTTC,CASSLSAGGYEQYF
-,TRBV7-2,TRBJ1-4,-,TGTGCCAGCAGCATTACAGGGTCGATGGGGTTTGAACTGTTTTTT,CASSITGSMGFELFF
TRBD1,TRBV2,TRBJ2-7,-,TGTGCCAGCAGTGAATCCGTGACAGGGCAGCAGTACTTC,CASSESVTGQQYF
-,TRBV30,TRBJ2-7,-,TGTGCCTGGAGTAAACAGGCAGCCTACGAGCAGTACTTC,CAWSKQAAYEQYF
TRBD1,TRBV11-2,TRBJ1-5,few,TGTGCCAGCAGCCAGGGACAGGGTTATCAGCCCCAGCATTTT,CASSQGQGYQPQHF
-,TRBV11-2,TRBJ1-3,-,TGTGCCAGCAGCCGGTCGACCACCGACTCTGGAAACACCATATATTTT,CASSRSTTDSGNTIYF
-,TRBV28,TRBJ1-2,-,TGTGCCAGCAGTACGGGGAGGTTAGGCTACACCTTC,CASSTGRLGYTF
-,TRBV5-1,TRBJ1-1,-,TGCGCCAGCAGCTTGGGTCACATGAACACTGAAGCTTTCTTT,CASSLGHMNTEAFF
TRBD1,TRBV29-1,TRBJ1-1,-,TGCAGCGTTGGCCCATTATCGACAGGGGTAAACACTGAAGCTTTCTTT,CSVGPLSTGVNTEAFF
-,TRBV5-5,TRBJ2-7,-,TGTGCCAGCAGCTTGGTCGCGGGGGCTCTCTACGAGCAGTACTTC,CASSLVAGALYEQYF
-,TRBV27,TRBJ2-7,-,TGTGCCAGCAAGGCCACGAGGGATACCTACGAGCAGTACTTC,CASKATRDTYEQYF
TRBD1,TRBV5-4,TRBJ1-2,once,TGTGCCAGCAGCTCCGATCGACAGGGCTTGAACTATGGCTACACCTTC,CASSSDRQGLNYGYTF
-,TRBV11-3,TRBJ2-7,-,TGTGCCAGCAGCTTGGGTCGCGGCTACGAGCAGTACTTC,CASSLGRGYEQYF
TRBD2,TRBV3-1/TRBV3-2,TRBJ2-7,few,TGTGCCAGCAGCCCAGGACTAGCGGGAGACGAGCAGTACTTC,CASSPGLAGDEQYF
TRBD1,TRBV6-1,TRBJ2-7,few,TGTGCCAGCAGTGACAGGGGGAACTACGAGCAGTACTTC,CASSDRGNYEQYF
-,TRBV7-2,TRBJ1-1,-,TGTGCCAGCAGCCGTCTCCCTTTAAGAGGGACTGAAGCTTTCTTT,CASSRLPLRGTEAFF
-,TRBV28,TRBJ1-5,-,TGTGCCAGCAGTTTAGTGTCCAATCAGCCCCAGCATTTT,CASSLVSNQPQHF
-,TRBV10-3,TRBJ2-7,-,TGTGCCATCAAGGGGACATCCTTGAGCTCCTACGAGCAGTACTTC,CAIKGTSLSSYEQYF
TRBD1,TRBV6-5,TRBJ1-1,-,TGTGCCAGCAGTTACGGACAGGGGGCGCCGAACACTGAAGCTTTCTTT,CASSYGQGAPNTEAFF